This T cell receptor (beta chain) was retrieved from a study of cytomegalovirus exposure and HLA in healthy donors (dated by TCRdb to the late 2010s). For the wider study: According to a later analysis, the roughly 120 validation repertoires were produced on the same platform as the 666 repertoires of the first cohort. The aim of the study was to test whether cataloging public T cell receptors could identify signatures of past pathogen exposure. High-throughput TCR immunosequencing, statistical association of individual TCRs with disease status, and machine learning were combined to predict cytomegalovirus infection status. Besides the first cohort of under 700 subjects, a separate validation cohort made up of some 110 different subjects was used.

Library generation was performed with the immunoSEQ multiplex PCR assay. The paper's processing steps were these. A statistical classification framework was built to diagnose cytomegalovirus status from the catalog of TCR beta chain sequences. TCRdb limited this immuneACCESS table to in-frame rearrangements with V and J called. A share of clones is missing; checked studies link under half to unresolved V genes, and the rest is unexplained. V, J and clone size are those of that table, while D and trimming were read from the DNA. This sample comprises about 180,000 clones, more than 75% of them detected only once. Approximately 1.4% of the sample is in the top ten clones. Separate from the approximately 670-subject first cohort, the validation cohort of roughly 130 subjects was the group to which the donors belonged. About this clone: Its antigen remains undetermined. Base-call qualities are not available, and no considerably larger clone is one nucleotide away.

CDR3 length: 14 amino acids, cysteine to phenylalanine. Left in the record is the CDR3 DNA by itself, 42 bases read in frame from the first base. V and J are truncated by 0 bases and 3 bases respectively, leaving an intervening sequence of 9 bases. The germline V gene (reference sequence) gives CDR1 as SGHNT and CDR2 as YYREEE. The research as a whole found: In vitro tests confirmed that a few of the cytomegalovirus-associated TCR beta chains recognize cytomegalovirus antigens. The classifier was reported to diagnose cytomegalovirus status with high specificity and sensitivity in both the original and validation cohorts. A later analysis lacked HLA typing for the validation cohort, so it scored co-occurrence in that cohort across all 110 or so repertoires. In the study, approximately 160 TCR beta chains were listed as associated with cytomegalovirus. According to the authors, the approach could potentially be generalized to other disease states and immunological phenotypes. Of the cluster scores, about 94% were above 0 in a later analysis, which found that TCRs clustered in the first cohort also tended to co-occur in the approximately 110 validation repertoires. Most TCR sequences were seen in very few donors, while some public TCRs were found in many individuals.

Sequenced input: PBMCs. The sequence came from a woman in her 30s in good health and CMV-seronegative. The chain is assembled from TRBV5-4 and TRBJ1-1, with the D gene not clear enough to name. The DNA sequence follows: TGTGCCAGCAGCTTGGTCCCGGTTTACACTGAAGCTTTCTTT. Protein translation: CASSLVPVYTEAFF.